The 26 T cell receptor beta chains in this list originate from one sample, sequenced in a study of T cell repertoires in aging, cancer and after chemotherapy. Multiplex touch-down PCR with TRB-A/B primers amplified rearranged V-D-J TRB sequences. TCRdb recomputed calls from the multiplex PCR reads with MiXCR, one row per CDR3 protein. The sample has some 760 distinct CDR3 sequences, roughly 35% seen once. TCR beta rearrangements were amplified from peripheral blood genomic DNA. Sequences were obtained from blood. These receptors were taken from a human donor with a solid tumor.

This chain uses TRBV5-6 with TRBJ1-1; TRBD1 matches 7 bases. V was clipped by 6 bases and J by 1 base; unmatched bases: 9. Germline CDR1 is SGHDT and CDR2 is YYEEEE. The CDR3 is 15 residues long. The CDR3 sequence is CASTNRGGGNTEAFF. In DNA, the CDR3 is TGTGCCAGCACTAACAGGGGCGGGGGGAACACTGAAGCTTTCTTT.

The chain links TRBV21-1 to TRBJ1-5; the table's D call, TRBD1, has no DNA check behind it. TRBV21-1 is flagged as a pseudogene. The CDR3 loop spans 11 amino acids. Here the CDR3 reads CARGGSQPQHF. The CDR3 DNA reads TGTGCCAGGGGGGGTAGTCAGCCCCAGCATTTT.

Within the sample, this clonotype is large (0.1 to 1%). This sequence joins TRBV29-1 and TRBJ2-7; 13 bases map to TRBD2. The germline CDR1 and CDR2 sequences are SQVTM and ANQGSEA. V was pared by 6 bases and J by 4 bases, with 6 bases of the junction left unmatched. This CDR3 has 14 residues. CDR3 protein: CSVVGLAGEYEQYF. CDR3 nucleotides: TGCAGCGTAGTCGGACTAGCGGGAGAGTACGAGCAGTACTTC.

In this sample, this clonotype is large. The V call is TRBV29-1, the J call TRBJ2-1; D is perhaps TRBD1 (6 bases). CDR1 is SQVTM, CDR2 ANQGSEA, per germline. The V and J ends lost 3 bases and 4 bases respectively, with 19 bases between them. This CDR3 is 16 amino acids long. The CDR3 DNA follows: TGCAGCGTTGAGAGGGGGAGAGGGGAACAATACAATGAGCAGTTCTTC. Amino acid sequence: CSVERGRGEQYNEQFF.

This clonotype was found a few times. The CDR3 loop reads CATAGTNYNEQFF. The CDR3 DNA reads TGTGCCACCGCCGGGACGAACTACAATGAGCAGTTCTTC. This sequence joins TRBV10-3 and TRBJ2-1; D possibly uses TRBD1 or TRBD2 (5 bases each). The V gene lost 10 bases and the J gene lost 3 bases, with 13 bases spanning the gap. This CDR3 comprises 13 residues. Germline-derived CDR1 and CDR2 are ENHRY and SYGVKD.

This clonotype is judged large. The chain is built from TRBV29-1 and TRBJ2-5; the D gene is possibly TRBD1 (6 bases). V was pared by 6 bases and J by 3 bases, with 11 bases between. CDR3 length: 12 amino acids. Germline CDR1 is SQVTM and CDR2 is ANQGSEA. The DNA for the CDR3 is TGCAGCGTACTGACAGGTGAAGAGACCCAGTACTTC. Protein: CSVLTGEETQYF.

The chain couples TRBV6-6 to TRBJ2-3; no definite D call. The CDR3 extends over 12 amino acids. The V gene's germline CDR1 is MNHNY and CDR2 SVGAGI (reference sequence). V gave up 2 bases and J gave up 6 bases, with 6 bases separating them. CDR3 sequence (DNA): TGTGCCAGCAGTTACCCTGGGGATACGCAGTATTTT. This encodes CASSYPGDTQYF.

This clonotype was counted between two and nine times. The chain has TRBV27 and TRBJ2-1; 7 bases are a match to TRBD2. J gave up 8 bases and V 3 bases, and 16 bases lay outside the gene matches. The germline V gene has CDR1 MNHEY and CDR2 SMNVEV (reference sequence). The length of the CDR3 is 17 residues. This chain's CDR3 is CASSLTIGRGKLDEQFF. Here the CDR3 DNA reads TGTGCCAGCAGTTTGACTATTGGGCGGGGGAAGCTCGATGAGCAGTTCTTC.

As regards this clonotype: This may be a read error, as it is one base from a much larger clone. The genes are TRBV19 and TRBJ2-7, with D tentatively TRBD2 (6 bases). The CDR3 loop spans 14 amino acids. V was trimmed by 5 bases and J by 0 bases, leaving 11 bases between them. From germline, CDR1 is LNHDA and CDR2 SQIVND (reference sequence). DNA for the CDR3: TGTGCCAGTAGTTCTAGCGAAAACTCCTACGAGCAGTACTTC. Translated: CASSSSENSYEQYF.

By proportion, this clonotype is large. J is TRBJ2-2 and V is TRBV7-9; the D gene could be TRBD1 or TRBD2 (5 bases each). There are 16 residues in the CDR3. Per germline, CDR1 SEHNR and CDR2 FQNEAQ (reference sequence). V was pared by 3 bases and J by 4 bases, with 15 bases between. The chain's CDR3 is CASSFPGIAGTGELFF. The CDR3 bases are TGTGCCAGCAGCTTCCCAGGGATCGCGGGCACCGGGGAGCTGTTTTTT.

This clonotype was found a few times. The chain joins TRBV6-4 to TRBJ2-3; 8 nucleotides agree with TRBD2. Losses at the gene ends were 8 bases for V and 5 bases for J; bases not matched to a gene: 9. Germline CDR1 is MRHNA and CDR2 is SNTAGT. CDR3 length: 14 amino acids. The CDR3 protein is CASQPSGGQDTQYF. CDR3 bases: TGTGCCAGCCAGCCATCGGGAGGGCAAGATACGCAGTATTTT.

The chain recombines TRBV19 with TRBJ2-1; 8 nucleotides line up with TRBD1. The CDR3 extends over 13 amino acids. In germline, CDR1 is LNHDA, CDR2 SQIVND (reference sequence). V was pared by 5 bases and J by 6 bases, with 3 bases of the junction left unmatched. The CDR3 sequence is CASSLGQGNEQFF. In DNA, the CDR3 is TGTGCCAGTAGTCTCGGACAGGGCAATGAGCAGTTCTTC. Filled out from reference TRBV19 and TRBJ2-1, the complete variable domain reads DGGITQSPKYLFRKEGQNVTLSCEQNLNHDAMYWYRQDPGQGLRLIYYSQIVNDFQKGDIAEGYSVSREKKESFPLTVTSAQKNPTAFYLCASSLGQGNEQFFGPGTRLTVL.

This clonotype was seen a handful of times. The J gene is TRBJ2-7, the V gene TRBV6-2 or TRBV6-3; D gene ambiguous. This CDR3 contains 13 residues. Trimming took 3 bases from V and 2 from J, leaving 8 bases between them. The germline V gene encodes CDR1 MNHEY and CDR2 SVGEGT. This CDR3 is CASSYTHTYEQYF. The CDR3 DNA follows: TGTGCCAGCAGTTATACACATACCTACGAGCAGTACTTC.

With regard to this clonotype: The conserved phenylalanine or tryptophan normally closing the CDR3 is absent here, so this likely arose from a read error. The chain carries TRBV7-2 and TRBJ2-1; TRBD2 matches 7 bases. V shed 0 bases, J shed 4 bases, and the junction held 3 bases outside the gene matches. Per the germline V gene, CDR1 is SGHTA and CDR2 is FQGNSA. CDR3 length equals 15 residues. CDR3 amino acids: CASSLASGLYNEQFY. CDR3 sequence (DNA): TGTGCCAGCAGCTTAGCTAGCGGGCTTTACAATGAGCAGTTCTAC.

This clonotype was observed a few times. J is TRBJ1-4 and V is TRBV12-3 or TRBV12-4; 9 nucleotides agree with TRBD1. After removal of 5 bases from V and 7 bases from J, the junction contained 11 bases not matched to a gene. The CDR3 loop spans 16 amino acids. As DNA, the CDR3 is TGTGCCAGCAGTCGCGTCACAGGGGGCTTGAGTGAAAAACTGTTTTTT. As protein: CASSRVTGGLSEKLFF.

Sample share makes this clonotype large. The gene calls are TRBV29-1 and TRBJ1-2, with 9 nucleotides matching TRBD1. With V trimmed by 5 bases and J by 4 bases, 5 bases remained unmatched. The CDR3 loop spans 13 amino acids. Germline loops: CDR1 SQVTM, CDR2 ANQGSEA. The CDR3: CSVWDREVYGYTF. The CDR3 nucleotides read TGCAGCGTTTGGGACAGGGAGGTCTATGGCTACACCTTC.

With respect to this clonotype: The junction and the germline gene differ at one end; a read error may be behind it. The V gene is TRBV19, the J gene TRBJ2-5, with D possibly matching TRBD2 (6 bases). Germline values: CDR1 LNHDA, CDR2 SQIVND (reference sequence). The CDR3 is 13 amino acids. The CDR3 DNA is TGTGCCAGTAGCACGGGACTCCAAGGGACCCAGTACTTC. Its translation: CASSTGLQGTQYF.

The chain recombines TRBV7-9 with TRBJ1-3; 7 bases are shared with TRBD1. Trimming removed 4 bases from V and 3 bases from J; junction bases left unmatched: 9. CDR1 and CDR2 from the germline V gene are SEHNR and FQNEAQ (reference sequence). The CDR3 sequence is 16 residues long. The CDR3, as DNA: TGTGCCAGCAGCTGGGGGACAGTTGCAATTGGAAACACCATATATTTT. Protein sequence: CASSWGTVAIGNTIYF.

This clonotype occurred a few times. This rearrangement joins TRBV27 to TRBJ2-3, with D perhaps matching TRBD1 (6 bases). Trimming took 8 bases from V and 8 from J, leaving 26 bases between them. The CDR3 sequence is 16 residues long. Looked up from germline, CDR1 is MNHEY and CDR2 is SMNVEV (reference sequence). The CDR3 DNA follows: TGTGCCAGCCAAGAGGCGACAGGTTCTCTAACACGTACGCAGTATTTT. This gives the protein CASQEATGSLTRTQYF.

This clonotype is termed large. This chain connects TRBV11-1 to TRBJ1-1; no clear D. This CDR3 is built from 13 residues. Germline V gives CDR1 SGHAT, CDR2 FQDESV (reference sequence). V dropped 3 bases and J dropped 1 base, with 6 bases sitting between them. CDR3 amino acids: CASSFFRNTEAFF. CDR3 coding DNA: TGTGCCAGCAGCTTTTTCCGGAACACTGAAGCTTTCTTT.

By proportion, this clonotype is large. One end of the junction does not line up with germline, which may come from a read error. The chain is built from TRBV19 and TRBJ2-4; D possibly matches TRBD1 or TRBD2 (7 bases each). This CDR3 is built from 12 residues. The germline gives CDR1 LNHDA, CDR2 SQIVND (reference sequence). Here the CDR3 DNA reads TGTGCCAGTAGTAGGGAGGGGGCCCGTCGAGTCTTC. Translation: CASSREGARRVF.

The rearrangement joins TRBV6-2 or TRBV6-3 to TRBJ2-1, with 11 bases lining up with TRBD2. This CDR3 comprises 17 residues. V lost 2 bases and J lost 8; bases outside the gene matches: 11. CDR1 is MNHEY and CDR2 is SVGEGT in the germline V gene. CDR3 in DNA: TGTGCCAGCAGTTACCCAATGGGTAGCGGGGGGGCGGATGAGCAGTTCTTC. As protein: CASSYPMGSGGADEQFF.

By frequency in the sample, this clonotype is large. The chain recombines TRBV19 with TRBJ1-4; D unresolved. The V end was cut by 7 bases, the J end by 8 bases, with 14 bases between. The CDR3 runs 13 residues. CDR1 is LNHDA and CDR2 is SQIVND in the germline V gene (reference sequence). The CDR3 nucleotides are TGTGCCAGTACACCAGGACGGGAGGAAAAACTGTTTTTT. It specifies CASTPGREEKLFF.

CDR3: CSARSGTRVTGELFF. The DNA of the CDR3 is TGCAGTGCTAGATCGGGGACACGGGTAACCGGGGAGCTGTTTTTT. The gene calls are TRBV20-1 and TRBJ2-2, with D possibly matching TRBD1 (6 bases). The V end lost 2 bases, the J end lost 5 bases, and 15 bases lay between the germline ends. The germline V gene has CDR1 DFQATT and CDR2 SNEGSKA (reference sequence). The CDR3 is 15 residues long.

A remark on this clonotype: A much bigger clone sits one base away, suggesting this may be a read error. The rearrangement links TRBV15 to TRBJ2-6; D is unclear. The CDR3 consists of 15 residues. CDR1 is LNHNV, CDR2 YYDKDF, per germline (reference sequence). This CDR3 is CTTSRDNSGANVLTF. In DNA, the CDR3 is TGTACCACCAGCAGAGATAACTCTGGGGCCAACGTCCTGACTTTC.

The rearrangement joins TRBV7-3 to TRBJ2-1; D might be TRBD2 (5 bases). Trimming took 5 bases from V and 0 from J, leaving 11 bases between them. Germline assignment: CDR1 SGHTA and CDR2 FQGTGA. This CDR3 spans 15 amino acids. The CDR3 here is CASSPSGSSYNEQFF. DNA of the CDR3: TGTGCCAGCAGCCCGAGCGGAAGCTCCTACAATGAGCAGTTCTTC.